This passage covers 3 T cell receptor beta chains from one sample sequenced in a study of T cell repertoires in aging, cancer and after chemotherapy. Rearranged V-D-J TRB sequences were amplified with a mixed TRB-A/B primer pool. TCRdb analysed the multiplex PCR reads with MiXCR anew, one entry per CDR3 protein. The table includes fewer than 3,000 distinct CDR3 sequences, around 24% detected once. The template was genomic DNA from peripheral blood, not RNA. Specimen: blood. These receptors originate from a human donor with a solid tumor.

The rearrangement uses TRBV19 and TRBJ2-5; TRBD2 aligns across 9 bases. The germline CDR1 and CDR2 sequences are LNHDA and SQIVND (reference sequence). Losses at the gene ends were 6 bases for V and 2 bases for J; bases not matched to a gene: 10. This CDR3 contains 16 residues. This CDR3 reads CASSPPQLAGQETQYF. CDR3 DNA: TGTGCCAGTAGCCCGCCCCAACTAGCGGGTCAAGAGACCCAGTACTTC.

The CDR3 DNA sequence: TGCAGTGCTAGAGCCGGGAGGGAGCGATATGGCTACACCTTC. Its protein is CSARAGRERYGYTF. The chain is built from TRBV20-1 and TRBJ1-2, with D uncertain. The germline CDR1 and CDR2 sequences are DFQATT and SNEGSKA (reference sequence). The V gene lost 1 base and the J gene lost 5 bases, with 14 bases spanning the gap. The CDR3 is 14 residues long.

There are a few counts of this clonotype. V is TRBV21-1 and J is TRBJ2-7; the tabulated D call, TRBD1, remains unverified against the DNA. TRBV21-1 is listed as a pseudogene. The CDR3 consists of 15 residues. CDR3 in amino acids: CASSRPGPRSYEQYF. CDR3 nucleotide sequence: TGTGCCAGCAGCAGGCCGGGACCCCGCTCCTACGAGCAGTACTTC.